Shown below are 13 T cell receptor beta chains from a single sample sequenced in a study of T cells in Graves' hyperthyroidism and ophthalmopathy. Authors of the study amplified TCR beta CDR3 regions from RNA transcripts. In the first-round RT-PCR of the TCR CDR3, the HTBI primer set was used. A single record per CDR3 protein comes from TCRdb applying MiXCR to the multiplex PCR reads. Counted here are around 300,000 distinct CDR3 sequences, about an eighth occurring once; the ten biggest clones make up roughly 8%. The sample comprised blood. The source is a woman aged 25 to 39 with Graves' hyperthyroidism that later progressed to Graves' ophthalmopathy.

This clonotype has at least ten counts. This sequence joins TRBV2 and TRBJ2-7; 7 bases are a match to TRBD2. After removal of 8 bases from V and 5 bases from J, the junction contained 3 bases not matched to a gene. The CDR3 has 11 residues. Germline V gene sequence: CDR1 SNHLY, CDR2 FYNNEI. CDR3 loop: CASRGGDEQYF. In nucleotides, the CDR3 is TGTGCCAGCCGGGGAGGGGACGAGCAGTACTTC.

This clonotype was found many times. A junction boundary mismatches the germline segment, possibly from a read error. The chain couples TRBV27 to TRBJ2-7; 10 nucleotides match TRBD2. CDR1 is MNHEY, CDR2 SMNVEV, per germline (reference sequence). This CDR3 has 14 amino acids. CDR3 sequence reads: CASSLTSGNYEQYF. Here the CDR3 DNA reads TGCGCCAGCAGCTTAACTAGCGGGAACTACGAGCAGTACTTC.

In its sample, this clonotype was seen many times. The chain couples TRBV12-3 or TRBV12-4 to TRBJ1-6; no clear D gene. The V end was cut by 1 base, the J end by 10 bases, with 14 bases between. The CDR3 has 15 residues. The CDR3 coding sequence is TGTGCCAGCAGTTTAGGGGATTGGATCAGATCACCCCTCCACTTT. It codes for CASSLGDWIRSPLHF.

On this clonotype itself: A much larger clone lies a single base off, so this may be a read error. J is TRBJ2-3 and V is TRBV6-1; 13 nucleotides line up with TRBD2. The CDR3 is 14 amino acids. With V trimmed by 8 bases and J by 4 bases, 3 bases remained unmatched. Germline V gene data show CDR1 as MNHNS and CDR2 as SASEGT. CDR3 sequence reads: CASVGTSGADTQYF. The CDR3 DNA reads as TGTGCCAGCGTCGGGACTAGCGGGGCAGATACGCAGTATTTT.

The chain's CDR3 is CASDGGLGNEQFF. CDR3 nucleotides: TGTGCCAGCGATGGGGGCTTGGGGAATGAGCAGTTCTTC. This sequence joins TRBV25-1 and TRBJ2-1; D might be TRBD1 (6 bases). Germline lookup yields CDR1 MGHDK and CDR2 SYGVNS. Between the trimmed V and J ends, which lost 8 bases and 7 bases, there was a span of 15 bases. CDR3 length: 13 residues.

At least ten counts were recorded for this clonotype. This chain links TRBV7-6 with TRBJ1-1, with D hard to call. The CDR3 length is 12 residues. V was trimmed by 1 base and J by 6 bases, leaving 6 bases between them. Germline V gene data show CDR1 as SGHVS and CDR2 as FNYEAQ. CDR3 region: CASSLGGPEAFF. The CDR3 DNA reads TGTGCCAGCAGCTTAGGGGGTCCTGAAGCTTTCTTT.

The CDR3 sequence: CASSQDLDTAYEQYF. The CDR3 nucleotides are TGTGCCAGCAGCCAAGATCTAGACACTGCCTACGAGCAGTACTTC. This chain joins TRBV4-2 and TRBJ2-7, with D hard to call. Per germline, CDR1 LGHNA and CDR2 YNFKEQ. Trimming pared 0 bases from V and 2 bases from J, leaving 11 bases between. This CDR3 contains 15 residues.

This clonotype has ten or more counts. The DNA for the CDR3 is TGTGCCAGCAGCTCCCTATTAAGGGAGCAGTTCTTC. Protein product: CASSSLLREQFF. The chain joins TRBV7-8 to TRBJ2-1; D uncertain. Looked up from germline, CDR1 is SGHVS and CDR2 is FQNEAQ. V was clipped by 4 bases and J by 10 bases, with 11 bases between them. CDR3 length equals 12 residues.

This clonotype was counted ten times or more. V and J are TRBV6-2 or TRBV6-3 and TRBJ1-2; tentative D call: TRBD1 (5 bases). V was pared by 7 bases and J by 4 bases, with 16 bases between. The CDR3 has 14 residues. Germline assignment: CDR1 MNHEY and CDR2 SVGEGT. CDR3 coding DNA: TGTGCCAGCAACCCTAGGGGCGGAAGCTATGGCTACACCTTC. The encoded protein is CASNPRGGSYGYTF.

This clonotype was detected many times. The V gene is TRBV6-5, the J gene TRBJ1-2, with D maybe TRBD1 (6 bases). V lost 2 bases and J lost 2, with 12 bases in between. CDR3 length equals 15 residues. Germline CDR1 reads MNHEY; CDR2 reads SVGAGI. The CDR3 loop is CASSYGGQINYGYTF. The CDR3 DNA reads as TGTGCCAGCAGTTACGGGGGACAAATCAACTATGGCTACACCTTC.

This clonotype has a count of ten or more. The CDR3 region is CASSLGSHEGPLHF. Written as DNA, the CDR3 is TGTGCCAGCAGTCTCGGGTCCCATGAAGGACCCCTCCACTTT. The rearrangement uses TRBV28 and TRBJ1-6; D is uncertain. Trimming took off 5 bases at V and 12 bases at J, with 17 bases between the two ends. CDR3 length: 14 amino acids. CDR1 and CDR2 from the germline V gene are MDHEN and SYDVKM.

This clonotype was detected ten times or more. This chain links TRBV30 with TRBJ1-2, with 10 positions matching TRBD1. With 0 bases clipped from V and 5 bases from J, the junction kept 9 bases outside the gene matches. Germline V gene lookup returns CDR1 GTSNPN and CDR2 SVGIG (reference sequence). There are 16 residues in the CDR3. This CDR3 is CAWSVLGTGVGYGYTF. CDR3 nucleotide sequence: TGTGCCTGGAGTGTTCTAGGGACAGGGGTCGGGTATGGCTACACCTTC.

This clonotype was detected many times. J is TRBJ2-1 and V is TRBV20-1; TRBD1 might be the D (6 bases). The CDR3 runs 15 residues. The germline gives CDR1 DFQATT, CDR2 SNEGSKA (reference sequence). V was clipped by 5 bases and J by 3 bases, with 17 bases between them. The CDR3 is CSAWIRGSGYNEQFF. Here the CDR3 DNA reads TGCAGTGCTTGGATCAGGGGATCGGGCTACAATGAGCAGTTCTTC.